What follows is one T cell receptor beta chain and its context. Its cognate antigen is unknown. Only in-frame clones appear in the TCRdb table, and some are missing; sequencing was by immunoSEQ multiplex PCR. The table includes tens of thousands of clones, roughly 90% detected once. This sample was included in a study of graft-versus-host responses after intestinal transplantation. V was pared by 7 bases and J by 0 bases, with 8 bases of the junction left unmatched. The CDR3 runs to 15 residues. From germline, CDR1 is MDHEN and CDR2 SYDVKM. Study-level findings and limits: HvG clone declines early post-transplant were associated with peak circulating GvH levels. Allografts carried high graft-versus-host to host-versus-graft clonal ratios in patients having graft-donor T cell macrochimerism.

The source was PBMCs, collected 98 days after intestinal transplantation. The chain couples TRBV28 to TRBJ1-2; 7 positions match TRBD1. This sequence was found in a human patient who received an intestinal transplant, so some T cells may come from the graft donor. The CDR3 is CASKEQGTSNYGYTF. CDR3 sequence (DNA): TGTGCCAGCAAGGAACAGGGGACTTCTAACTATGGCTACACCTTC.